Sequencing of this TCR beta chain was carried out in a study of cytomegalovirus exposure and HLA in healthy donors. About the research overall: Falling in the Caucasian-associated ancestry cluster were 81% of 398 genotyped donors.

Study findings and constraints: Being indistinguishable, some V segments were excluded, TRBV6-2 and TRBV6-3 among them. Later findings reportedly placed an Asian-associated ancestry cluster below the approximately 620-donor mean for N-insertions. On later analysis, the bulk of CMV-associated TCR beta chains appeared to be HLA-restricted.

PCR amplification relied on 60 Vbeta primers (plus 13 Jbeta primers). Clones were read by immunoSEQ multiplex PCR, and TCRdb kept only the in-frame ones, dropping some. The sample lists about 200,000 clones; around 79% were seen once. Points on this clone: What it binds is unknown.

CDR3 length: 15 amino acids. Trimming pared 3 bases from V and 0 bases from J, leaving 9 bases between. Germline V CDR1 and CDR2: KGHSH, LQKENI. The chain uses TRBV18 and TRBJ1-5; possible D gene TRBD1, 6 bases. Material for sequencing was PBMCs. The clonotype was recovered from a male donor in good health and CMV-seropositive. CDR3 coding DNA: TGTGCCAGCTCACCGGTGGGGGCTAGCAATCAGCCCCAGCATTTT. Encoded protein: CASSPVGASNQPQHF. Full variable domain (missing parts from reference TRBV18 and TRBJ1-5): NAGVMQNPRHLVRRRGQEARLRCSPMKGHSHVYWYRQLPEEGLKFMVYLQKENIIDESGMPKERFSAEFPKEGPSILRIQQVVRGDSAAYFCASSPVGASNQPQHFGDGTRLSIL.